The 14 T cell receptor beta chains in this list originate from one sample, sequenced in a study of T-cell memory formation after mild COVID-19. TCRdb reprocessed the 5' RACE reads with MiXCR, giving one entry per CDR3 protein. The sample yields around 370,000 distinct CDR3 sequences, around a fifth seen once. Sequences were obtained from PBMCs or a T cell subset sorted from them (not recorded which). All receptors derive from an adult woman who had mild COVID-19 (a few samples of this study predate the infection). Cell type and time point are not known.

This clonotype was counted a few times. The J gene is TRBJ1-1, the V gene TRBV7-3, with TRBD1 matching over 9 bases. The junction had 17 bases not matched to a gene; V was cut back by 5 bases and J by 4 bases. CDR1 SGHTA and CDR2 FQGTGA come from the germline V gene. This CDR3 comprises 18 residues. The CDR3 coding sequence is TGTGCCAGCAGCGCGAAACCCACGGGACAGGGTCAGAGCACTGAAGCTTTCTTT. Translated: CASSAKPTGQGQSTEAFF.

The chain recombines TRBV9 with TRBJ2-7; the match to TRBD2 covers 7 bases. Germline CDR1 SGDLS, CDR2 YYNGEE. The CDR3 is 15 amino acids. Trimming took 3 bases from V and 2 from J; bases not matched to a gene: 8. DNA of the CDR3: TGTGCCAGCAGCGAGTCGAGCGGGACCCCCTACGAGCAGTACTTC. This sequence encodes CASSESSGTPYEQYF.

Points on this clonotype: An end of the junction does not agree with germline; a read error may underlie this. V is TRBV20-1 and J is TRBJ1-1; D is possibly TRBD1 (5 bases). This CDR3 is built from 13 residues. The germline V gene encodes CDR1 DFQATT and CDR2 SNEGSKA (reference sequence). The CDR3 spells CSARRHADTEAYF. The DNA for the CDR3 is TGCAGTGCTAGACGACACGCGGACACTGAAGCTTACTTT.

In this sample, this clonotype turned up a few times. V and J are TRBV6-6 and TRBJ2-3; a weak D match, TRBD1 (6 bases). V was shortened by 4 bases and J by 10 bases, with 27 bases between the two germline ends. In germline, CDR1 is MNHNY, CDR2 SVGAGI (reference sequence). The CDR3 totals 17 residues. CDR3 nucleotide sequence: TGTGCCAGCAGTTCGACCGTGGGGGCCAGGGGCATGCAGGCGCAGTATTTT. This translates into CASSSTVGARGMQAQYF.

The J gene is TRBJ1-1, the V gene TRBV29-1, with D perhaps matching TRBD1 (6 bases). The V end lost 5 bases, the J end lost 0 bases, and 13 bases lay between the germline ends. CDR1 SQVTM and CDR2 ANQGSEA come from the germline V gene. The CDR3 is 14 residues long. Here the CDR3 DNA reads TGCAGCGTTCCCGAAGGGACAATGAACACTGAAGCTTTCTTT. This sequence encodes CSVPEGTMNTEAFF.

The sample holds a few counts of this clonotype. This rearrangement joins TRBV11-3 to TRBJ2-7; the D gene is possibly TRBD2 (5 bases). V was cut by 0 bases and J by 4 bases, with 10 bases left in between. The CDR3 is 14 amino acids. From germline, CDR1 is SGHNT and CDR2 YENEEA. In DNA form, the CDR3 reads TGTGCCAGCAGCTTAGAGGTCCAGCGGTACGAGCAGTACTTC. Residues: CASSLEVQRYEQYF.

This clonotype was detected many times. V and J are TRBV2 and TRBJ2-2; no firm D call. Germline V gene lookup returns CDR1 SNHLY and CDR2 FYNNEI. The CDR3 is 14 residues long. V was shortened by 11 bases and J by 2 bases, with 15 bases between the two germline ends. In nucleotides, the CDR3 is TGTGCCTATAGCCAGCGAGCTAACACCGGGGAGCTGTTTTTT. Encoded protein: CAYSQRANTGELFF. Filled out from reference TRBV2 and TRBJ2-2, the complete variable domain reads EPEVTQTPSHQVTQMGQEVILRCVPISNHLYFYWYRQILGQKVEFLVSFYNNEISEKSEIFDDQFSVERPDGSNFTLKIRSTKLEDSAMYFCAYSQRANTGELFFGEGSRLTVL.

This clonotype was picked up a small number of times. The chain is built from TRBV7-6 and TRBJ2-5; 7 bases match TRBD2. V lost 8 bases and J lost 8; bases outside the gene matches: 14. This CDR3 spans 14 amino acids. The germline V gene has CDR1 SGHVS and CDR2 FNYEAQ. The CDR3 region is CASGSSGVGATQYF. CDR3 DNA: TGTGCCAGCGGATCAAGCGGGGTAGGGGCTACCCAGTACTTC. The full variable domain, with the rest looked up from reference TRBV7-6 and TRBJ2-5, is GAGVSQSPRYKVTKRGQDVALRCDPISGHVSLYWYRQALGQGPEFLTYFNYEAQQDKSGLPNDRFSAERPEGSISTLTIQRTEQRDSAMYRCASGSSGVGATQYFGPGTRLLVL.

This clonotype was observed a handful of times. The chain carries TRBV5-4 and TRBJ2-5; 7 nucleotides align to TRBD1. J was trimmed by 2 bases and V by 7 bases; bases with no gene match: 11. Germline V gene lookup returns CDR1 SGHNT and CDR2 YYREEE (reference sequence). The length of the CDR3 is 15 residues. CDR3 bases: TGTGCCAGCTGCAAGGGGGCGGGTTCTCAAGAGACCCAGTACTTC. Amino acid sequence: CASCKGAGSQETQYF.

The rearrangement joins TRBV5-1 to TRBJ1-5; TRBD1 aligns across 8 bases. The CDR3 contains 15 residues. The germline CDR1 and CDR2 sequences are SGHRS and YFSETQ. V shed 0 bases and J 7 bases; nucleotides not matched to a gene: 6. The CDR3 here is CASSLGDRSGQPQHF. CDR3 DNA: TGCGCCAGCAGCTTGGGGGACAGGTCGGGCCAGCCCCAGCATTTT.

The table lists this clonotype with a few counts. V gene TRBV9 combines with J gene TRBJ2-2; possibly TRBD1 for D (6 bases). Trimming pared 5 bases from V and 5 bases from J, leaving 7 bases between. Germline V gives CDR1 SGDLS, CDR2 YYNGEE. This CDR3 is 12 amino acids long. The CDR3 spells CASRQGTGELFF. In DNA, the CDR3 is TGTGCCAGCAGGCAGGGGACCGGGGAGCTGTTTTTT.

The V gene is TRBV7-9, the J gene TRBJ1-1; D gene ambiguous. The CDR3 extends over 12 amino acids. CDR1 SEHNR and CDR2 FQNEAQ come from the germline V gene (reference sequence). The V and J ends lost 5 bases and 5 bases respectively, with 9 bases between them. CDR3 sequence: CASSNGPTEAFF. As DNA, the CDR3 is TGTGCCAGCAGCAACGGACCGACTGAAGCTTTCTTT. Variable domain in full (rest from reference TRBV7-9 and TRBJ1-1): DTGVSQNPRHKITKRGQNVTFRCDPISEHNRLYWYRQTLGQGPEFLTYFQNEAQLEKSRLLSDRFSAERPKGSFSTLEIQRTEQGDSAMYLCASSNGPTEAFFGQGTRLTVV.

The V call is TRBV12-3 or TRBV12-4, the J call TRBJ2-6; 7 bases are a match to TRBD1. This CDR3 is 19 amino acids long. The V and J ends lost 6 bases and 4 bases, in that order; junction bases with no gene match: 18. The CDR3 protein is CASSPIPGQPGGGANVLTF. Written as DNA, the CDR3 is TGTGCCAGCAGCCCCATACCGGGACAGCCGGGCGGAGGGGCCAACGTCCTGACTTTC.

A few counts support this clonotype. The chain is built from TRBV19 and TRBJ1-2; D is unresolved. The germline CDR1 and CDR2 sequences are LNHDA and SQIVND (reference sequence). Trimming pared 5 bases from V and 6 bases from J, leaving 16 bases between. The CDR3 totals 14 residues. The CDR3 nucleotides read TGTGCCAGTAGTCCCTCGGGGATTTACCATGGCTACACCTTC. It translates to CASSPSGIYHGYTF. The full variable domain, with the rest looked up from reference TRBV19 and TRBJ1-2, is DGGITQSPKYLFRKEGQNVTLSCEQNLNHDAMYWYRQDPGQGLRLIYYSQIVNDFQKGDIAEGYSVSREKKESFPLTVTSAQKNPTAFYLCASSPSGIYHGYTFGSGTRLTVV.